The 30 T cell receptor beta chains listed next were all sequenced from one sample in a study of T cell responses to AZD1222 COVID-19 vaccine. The table came from immunoSEQ multiplex PCR; TCRdb's copy has only in-frame clones and leaves some out. The sample holds around 81,000 clones, roughly 82% seen once. The material was peripheral blood, obtained on day 0 of AZD1222 vaccination. The receptor set was obtained from an adult in good health.

J is TRBJ2-7 and V is TRBV10-2, with D uncertain. The V end was cut by 0 bases, the J end by 6 bases, with 12 bases between. This CDR3 contains 14 residues. Germline V gives CDR1 WSHSY, CDR2 SAAADI. Here the CDR3 DNA reads TGCGCCAGCAGTGAGTCGTCTAGTCGCTCCGAGCAGTACTTC. Protein: CASSESSSRSEQYF.

The chain employs TRBV5-1 and TRBJ2-1; TRBD2 matches 9 bases. Losses at the gene ends were 2 bases for V and 5 bases for J; bases not matched to a gene: 5. The CDR3 extends over 15 amino acids. CDR1 and CDR2 (germline): SGHRS, YFSETQ. The CDR3: CASSFSGGEDNEQFF. The CDR3 nucleotides are TGCGCCAGCAGCTTTAGCGGGGGAGAGGACAATGAGCAGTTCTTC.

V usage is TRBV6-5 and J usage is TRBJ1-3; perhaps TRBD1 as D (5 bases). Germline CDR1 reads MNHEY; CDR2 reads SVGAGI. V lost 4 bases and J 4 bases, leaving 14 bases between the germline ends. The CDR3 is 15 amino acids. DNA for the CDR3: TGTGCCAGCAGTTTCGGACGGGGCTGGGGAAACACCATATATTTT. The encoded protein is CASSFGRGWGNTIYF.

The chain recombines TRBV11-1 with TRBJ1-2; D perhaps matches TRBD1 (5 bases). There are 14 residues in the CDR3. From germline, CDR1 is SGHAT and CDR2 FQDESV (reference sequence). V shed 2 bases and J shed 0 bases, with 7 bases lying between them. As DNA, the CDR3 is TGTGCCAGCAGCTTAACGGGGGCTAACTATGGCTACACCTTC. Translated: CASSLTGANYGYTF. Full variable domain (rest looked up from reference TRBV11-1 and TRBJ1-2): EAEVAQSPRYKITEKSQAVAFWCDPISGHATLYWYRQILGQGPELLVQFQDESVVDDSQLPKDRFSAERLKGVDSTLKIQPAELGDSAMYLCASSLTGANYGYTFGSGTRLTVV.

This chain connects TRBV6-5 to TRBJ1-1, with TRBD1 identical over 12 bases. V lost 8 bases and J lost 4; bases outside the gene matches: 5. Germline CDR1 reads MNHEY; CDR2 reads SVGAGI. The CDR3 sequence is 14 residues long. Here the CDR3 DNA reads TGTGCCAGCGGGGGACAGGGGGCGAGCACTGAAGCTTTCTTT. Its protein product is CASGGQGASTEAFF.

The chain is built from TRBV2 and TRBJ1-3; D remains ambiguous. CDR1 is SNHLY, CDR2 FYNNEI, per germline. V was pared by 8 bases and J by 0 bases, with 8 bases between. This CDR3 has 13 amino acids. In DNA form, the CDR3 reads TGTGCCAGCCGGGCCGACTCTGGAAACACCATATATTTT. Protein: CASRADSGNTIYF.

The genes are TRBV5-1 and TRBJ1-1; D is perhaps TRBD1 (6 bases). V was clipped by 4 bases and J by 4 bases, with 11 bases between them. The CDR3 extends over 13 amino acids. The V gene's germline CDR1 is SGHRS and CDR2 YFSETQ. CDR3 coding DNA: TGCGCCAGCAGCAAAGGGGGTACCACTGAAGCTTTCTTT. It translates to CASSKGGTTEAFF. Based on the CDR3 plus reference TRBV5-1 and TRBJ1-1, the full variable domain is KAGVTQTPRYLIKTRGQQVTLSCSPISGHRSVSWYQQTPGQGLQFLFEYFSETQRNKGNFPGRFSGRQFSNSRSEMNVSTLELGDSALYLCASSKGGTTEAFFGQGTRLTVV.

J is TRBJ1-3 and V is TRBV14, with D unclear. Trimming removed 3 bases from V and 4 bases from J, with 10 bases in between. This CDR3 is 14 amino acids long. The germline gives CDR1 SGHDN, CDR2 FVKESK. CDR3 sequence (DNA): TGTGCCAGCAGCCAGGCGTCCACAGGAAACACCATATATTTT. Its protein product is CASSQASTGNTIYF.

This CDR3 is CASTGTSGGPGLFF. The CDR3 coding sequence is TGTGCCAGCACCGGGACTAGCGGGGGGCCCGGTCTATTCTTC. V and J are TRBV6-6 and TRBJ2-1, with 15 nucleotides matching TRBD2. CDR1 MNHNY and CDR2 SVGAGI come from the germline V gene (reference sequence). Unmatched junction bases numbered 11, after V lost 7 bases and J lost 16 bases. This CDR3 has 14 amino acids.

In regard to this clone: Its ends do not fully match the called genes, so a read error is possible. V and J are TRBV7-9 and TRBJ1-2; D remains ambiguous. This CDR3 has 12 residues. The germline gives CDR1 SEHNR, CDR2 FQNEAQ (reference sequence). This CDR3 reads CASSSQNSGYTF. In DNA form, the CDR3 reads TGTGCCAGCAGCTCTCAAAACTCTGGCTACACCTTC.

J is TRBJ2-1 and V is TRBV2; possibly TRBD2 for D (5 bases). Germline CDR1 is SNHLY and CDR2 is FYNNEI. CDR3 length equals 12 residues. Trimming left V 7 bases short and J 15 bases short, with 19 bases between. The CDR3 loop is CASKVVGSARFF. Written as DNA, the CDR3 is TGTGCCAGCAAGGTGGTTGGGAGCGCCAGGTTCTTC.

This clone was detected a few times. The rearrangement uses TRBV7-2 and TRBJ2-7; possible D gene TRBD2, 7 bases. The CDR3 is 13 residues long. Trimming took 3 bases from V and 9 from J, leaving 15 bases between them. Looked up from germline, CDR1 is SGHTA and CDR2 is FQGNSA. The CDR3 loop is CASSLGGAPVQYF. In nucleotides, the CDR3 is TGTGCCAGCAGCTTGGGGGGGGCCCCGGTGCAGTACTTC.

V usage is TRBV27 and J usage is TRBJ1-5; 9 nucleotides match TRBD1. Germline CDR1 is MNHEY and CDR2 is SMNVEV (reference sequence). V trimming: 6 bases; J trimming: 7 bases; junction bases outside the gene matches: 7. The CDR3 extends over 14 amino acids. The CDR3 DNA reads TGTGCCAGCAGCAAGGACAGGGGCAGGCAGCCCCAGCATTTT. This translates into CASSKDRGRQPQHF.

CDR3 sequence reads: CARSLGLAGETQYF. In nucleotides, the CDR3 is TGTGCCAGAAGCCTGGGACTAGCGGGAGAGACCCAGTACTTC. The J gene is TRBJ2-5, the V gene TRBV7-5; the table's D call, TRBD2, was not checked against the DNA. TRBV7-5 is a documented pseudogene. This CDR3 contains 14 residues.

The chain employs TRBV6-2 or TRBV6-3 and TRBJ2-3, with D maybe TRBD2 (5 bases). The germline V gene encodes CDR1 MNHEY and CDR2 SVGEGT. The V end lost 4 bases, the J end lost 11 bases, and 16 bases lay between the germline ends. The CDR3 length is 13 residues. The chain's CDR3 is CASSSSSPNGQYF. CDR3 in DNA: TGTGCCAGCAGTTCCTCTAGCCCAAATGGGCAGTATTTT.

This chain links TRBV3-1 (or the pseudogene TRBV3-2) with TRBJ1-1; a weak D match, TRBD1 (5 bases). Per germline, CDR1 LGHDT and CDR2 YNNKEL (reference sequence). Trimming left V 1 base short and J 5 bases short, with 14 bases between. The CDR3 has 15 residues. In nucleotides, the CDR3 is TGTGCCAGCAGCCAAGGGGCCGGAGGGGATACTGAAGCTTTCTTT. It translates to CASSQGAGGDTEAFF.

The rearrangement uses TRBV5-1 and TRBJ1-4; D gene ambiguous. The CDR3 loop spans 14 amino acids. Germline V gene data show CDR1 as SGHRS and CDR2 as YFSETQ. Between the trimmed V and J ends, which lost 4 bases and 6 bases, there was a span of 13 bases. The CDR3 DNA is TGCGCCAGCAGCATTGGTGGGAGTGATGAAAAACTGTTTTTT. This gives the protein CASSIGGSDEKLFF.

The J gene is TRBJ2-3, the V gene TRBV4-1; 7 nucleotides agree with TRBD2. The CDR3 consists of 19 residues. The ends lost 4 bases at V and 0 bases at J; junction bases unmatched: 16. CDR1 MGHRA and CDR2 YSYEKL come from the germline V gene. The CDR3, as DNA: TGCGCCAGCAGCCCTACGGGGGTTGTAGCGGGTCCTAGCACAGATACGCAGTATTTT. Its protein product is CASSPTGVVAGPSTDTQYF.

V is TRBV29-1 and J is TRBJ2-7; no reliable D call. CDR1 and CDR2 from the germline V gene are SQVTM and ANQGSEA. The germline V and J ends were trimmed by 6 bases and 2 bases, with 14 bases remaining between them. This CDR3 contains 13 residues. In DNA, the CDR3 is TGCAGCGTACGACTGACCCCAACCTACGAGCAGTACTTC. Residues: CSVRLTPTYEQYF.

This clone was picked up a small number of times. The chain joins TRBV27 to TRBJ2-1; unclear D gene. CDR1 MNHEY and CDR2 SMNVEV come from the germline V gene (reference sequence). V lost 5 bases and J lost 8, with 10 bases in between. CDR3 length: 12 residues. CDR3 nucleotides: TGTGCCAGCAGTCCCTCTCGGGATGAGCAGTTCTTC. It specifies CASSPSRDEQFF.

V and J are TRBV10-1 and TRBJ2-7; no definite D call. Trimming cost V 7 bases and J 3 bases, with 22 bases left between them. The CDR3 runs 16 residues. Germline loops: CDR1 WNHNN, CDR2 SYGVQD (reference sequence). The CDR3 loop is CASTPRRRTVRYEQYF. DNA of the CDR3: TGCGCCAGCACCCCCCGACGGAGAACAGTTCGCTACGAGCAGTACTTC.

The V call is TRBV19, the J call TRBJ2-5, with D maybe TRBD2 (5 bases). Trimming shortened V by 4 bases and J by 0 bases, and 9 bases separated the two germline ends. Germline lookup yields CDR1 LNHDA and CDR2 SQIVND (reference sequence). CDR3 length: 14 residues. CDR3 in DNA: TGTGCCAGTAGTACCCCGGGGTACCAAGAGACCCAGTACTTC. Translated, it gives CASSTPGYQETQYF.

V gene TRBV7-9 combines with J gene TRBJ2-5, with D perhaps TRBD1 (6 bases). The CDR3 sequence is 15 residues long. Germline CDR1 reads SEHNR; CDR2 reads FQNEAQ (reference sequence). Trimming left V 5 bases short and J 0 bases short, with 13 bases between. The CDR3: CASSQDSLYQETQYF. For the CDR3, the DNA is TGTGCCAGCAGCCAGGACAGCCTGTACCAAGAGACCCAGTACTTC.

This chain joins TRBV6-5 and TRBJ1-5; D call uncertain. CDR3 length: 14 amino acids. Germline lookup yields CDR1 MNHEY and CDR2 SVGAGI. V was clipped by 0 bases and J by 7 bases, with 10 bases between them. This CDR3 is CASSYSSWKQPQHF. The CDR3 nucleotides are TGTGCCAGCAGTTACTCGTCCTGGAAGCAGCCCCAGCATTTT.

This chain connects TRBV2 to TRBJ2-7, with TRBD2 matching over 9 bases. This CDR3 comprises 14 residues. CDR1 is SNHLY and CDR2 is FYNNEI in the germline V gene. Losses at the gene ends were 4 bases for V and 3 bases for J; bases not matched to a gene: 4. Here the CDR3 reads CASSAGTSSYEQYF. The DNA for the CDR3 is TGTGCCAGCAGTGCCGGGACTAGCAGCTACGAGCAGTACTTC.

The genes are TRBV11-2 and TRBJ1-6, with D uncertain. Germline CDR1 reads SGHAT; CDR2 reads FQNNGV. The V and J ends lost 2 bases and 9 bases respectively, with 17 bases between them. This CDR3 has 16 residues. This CDR3 reads CASSLNPGRTISPLHF. The CDR3 region has the DNA TGTGCCAGCAGCTTAAATCCGGGTAGAACAATTTCACCCCTCCACTTT.

This chain connects TRBV7-8 to TRBJ2-7, with 7 bases lining up with TRBD2. Trimming took 5 bases from V and 0 from J; bases not matched to a gene: 7. Germline lookup yields CDR1 SGHVS and CDR2 FQNEAQ. This CDR3 spans 15 amino acids. CDR3 residues: CASSPRTRSSYEQYF. The CDR3 DNA sequence: TGTGCCAGCAGCCCTCGGACTAGGAGCTCCTACGAGCAGTACTTC.

About this clone: The junction shows a germline mismatch at one end, possibly a read error. J is TRBJ1-4 and V is TRBV3-1 (or the pseudogene TRBV3-2); 9 bases map to TRBD1. The V gene's germline CDR1 is LGHDT and CDR2 YNNKEL (reference sequence). The CDR3 covers 15 residues. The CDR3 bases are TGTGCCAGCAGCCAAACGGGACAGGGCCAATTTGCTCACGTTTTT. The encoded protein is CASSQTGQGQFAHVF.

The J gene is TRBJ1-5, the V gene TRBV7-2; 8 bases fit TRBD1. The V gene's germline CDR1 is SGHTA and CDR2 FQGNSA. V dropped 5 bases and J dropped 4; count of bases not matched to a gene: 4. The CDR3 runs to 14 residues. Here the CDR3 DNA reads TGTGCCAGCAGCCGGGGACAGGAGAATCAGCCCCAGCATTTT. It translates to CASSRGQENQPQHF.

The CDR3 protein is CASSYRRDRAYEQYF. The DNA for the CDR3 is TGTGCCAGCAGTTACCGCCGGGACAGGGCCTACGAGCAGTACTTC. The V and J genes are TRBV6-5 and TRBJ2-7, with 9 bases identical to TRBD1. The CDR3 runs to 15 residues. The V segment lost 2 bases and the J segment 2 bases; nucleotides outside the gene matches: 4. Germline CDR1 is MNHEY and CDR2 is SVGAGI.